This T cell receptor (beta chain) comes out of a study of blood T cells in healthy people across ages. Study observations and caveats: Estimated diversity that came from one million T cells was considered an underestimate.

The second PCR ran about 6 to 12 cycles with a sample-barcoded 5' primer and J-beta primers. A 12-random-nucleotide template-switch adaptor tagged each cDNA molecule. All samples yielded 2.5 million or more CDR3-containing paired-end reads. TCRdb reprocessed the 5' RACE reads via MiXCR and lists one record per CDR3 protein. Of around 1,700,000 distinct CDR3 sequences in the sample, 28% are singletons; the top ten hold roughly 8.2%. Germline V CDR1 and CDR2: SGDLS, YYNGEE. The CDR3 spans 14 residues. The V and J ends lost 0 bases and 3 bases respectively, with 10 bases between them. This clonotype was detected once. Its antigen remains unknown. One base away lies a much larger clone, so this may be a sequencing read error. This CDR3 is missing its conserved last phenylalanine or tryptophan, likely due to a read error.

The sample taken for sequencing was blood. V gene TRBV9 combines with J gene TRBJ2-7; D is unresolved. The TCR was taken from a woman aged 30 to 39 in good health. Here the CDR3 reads CASSVGGQIYEQYI. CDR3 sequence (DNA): TGTGCCAGCAGCGTAGGAGGTCAGATCTACGAGCAGTACATC.